The T cell receptor (beta chain) described here comes from a study of shared clonotypes between healthy human individuals. Study-level findings and limits: Donors were few, which limited the genetic and exposure-history diversity represented. Larger estimated richness was generally seen in naive subsets than in memory subsets. Sorted-subset sequencing, rarefaction showed, was incomplete despite large depth.

The table came from immunoSEQ multiplex PCR; TCRdb's copy has only in-frame clones and leaves some out. The sample lists some 1,600,000 clones, 98% occurring once. V lost 4 bases, J lost 2 bases, and 7 bases stayed unmatched. There are 15 residues in the CDR3. CDR1 and CDR2 (germline): SGHKS, YYEKEE (reference sequence). As concerns this clone: What it binds is not known.

The chain combines TRBV5-5 with TRBJ2-7, with 9 bases identical to TRBD1. The sequence was obtained from a young man in good health. Sequenced input: naive CD4+ T cells sorted from blood. As for subset: CD45RA+ positively selected. DNA for the CDR3: TGTGCCAGCAGCCCCGGGACAGGGTGGGCCTACGAGCAGTACTTC. Translation gives CASSPGTGWAYEQYF.